These 32 T cell receptor beta chains came from one sample sequenced in a study of shared clonotypes between healthy human individuals. Measured with immunoSEQ multiplex PCR; TCRdb has only the in-frame clones, and not every one. The sample lists 980,000 or so clones, approximately 80% occurring once. Sequencing input: memory CD4+ T cells sorted from blood. Subset described: CD45RA-negative fraction. The receptor set was obtained from a man aged 18 to 29 in good health.

The chain carries TRBV28 and TRBJ2-1, with D possibly being TRBD1 (5 bases). Germline lookup yields CDR1 MDHEN and CDR2 SYDVKM. The CDR3 length is 15 residues. V lost 2 bases to trimming and J lost 8 bases, with 16 bases between them. CDR3 in DNA: TGTGCCAGCAGTTTACTCGGGCAGGGCAGCCATGAGCAGTTCTTC. Translated, it gives CASSLLGQGSHEQFF.

V gene TRBV2 combines with J gene TRBJ1-2; D is unclear. V lost 7 bases, J lost 6 bases, and 21 bases lay in between. Per the germline V gene, CDR1 is SNHLY and CDR2 is FYNNEI. The CDR3 extends over 15 amino acids. For the CDR3, the DNA is TGTGCCAGCACCCCGGAGAGTAGAGGTAATGATGGCTACACCTTC. This encodes CASTPESRGNDGYTF.

The V and J genes are TRBV25-1 and TRBJ2-5; D not certain. CDR3 length: 15 residues. CDR1 is MGHDK, CDR2 SYGVNS, per germline. V was trimmed by 3 bases and J by 1 base, leaving 12 bases between them. The CDR3 sequence is CASSDPGLGQETQYF. The CDR3 coding sequence is TGTGCCAGCAGTGACCCGGGTCTCGGCCAAGAGACCCAGTACTTC.

The rearrangement joins TRBV28 to TRBJ1-1; D is perhaps TRBD1 (5 bases). CDR1 and CDR2 from the germline V gene are MDHEN and SYDVKM. The CDR3 length is 12 residues. V dropped 5 bases and J dropped 6 bases, with 10 bases sitting between them. The CDR3 DNA reads as TGTGCCAGCAGTCTCAGGGTAGCTGAAGCTTTCTTT. It encodes CASSLRVAEAFF.

This clone was detected a few times. The CDR3 loop reads CASRGTGTLSPLHF. CDR3 in DNA: TGTGCCAGCAGGGGGACAGGGACTTTATCACCCCTCCACTTT. The chain joins TRBV2 to TRBJ1-6; 9 positions match TRBD1. The J segment lost 10 bases and the V segment lost 6 bases, leaving 7 bases of the junction unmatched. The CDR3 is made up of 14 amino acids. Germline values: CDR1 SNHLY, CDR2 FYNNEI.

The chain recombines TRBV28 with TRBJ1-1; the D gene is possibly TRBD1 (6 bases). Looked up from germline, CDR1 is MDHEN and CDR2 is SYDVKM. Between the trimmed V and J ends, which lost 5 bases and 6 bases, there was a span of 16 bases. This CDR3 is 14 amino acids long. This chain's CDR3 is CASSRAGGNAEAFF. For the CDR3, the DNA is TGTGCCAGCAGTAGGGCGGGGGGCAATGCTGAAGCTTTCTTT.

This chain joins TRBV28 and TRBJ2-7, with 10 bases matching TRBD1. CDR1 is MDHEN, CDR2 SYDVKM, per germline. The junction had 13 bases not matched to a gene; V was cut back by 8 bases and J by 6 bases. There are 15 residues in the CDR3. Here the CDR3 reads CASHGSGQGVLEQYF. The CDR3 DNA reads as TGTGCCAGCCATGGGTCAGGACAGGGGGTCCTCGAGCAGTACTTC.

The rearrangement uses TRBV9 and TRBJ2-6, with 9 nucleotides matching TRBD1. The germline CDR1 and CDR2 sequences are SGDLS and YYNGEE. The CDR3 has 17 amino acids. Losses at the gene ends were 1 base for V and 0 bases for J; bases not matched to a gene: 2. The CDR3 region is CASSVWDRASGANVLTF. In DNA form, the CDR3 reads TGTGCCAGCAGCGTATGGGACAGGGCCTCTGGGGCCAACGTCCTGACTTTC.

In its sample, this clone was seen a few times. The chain links TRBV29-1 to TRBJ1-1, with D hard to call. V lost 3 bases and J 0 bases, leaving 8 bases between the germline ends. CDR3 length equals 13 residues. Germline assignment: CDR1 SQVTM and CDR2 ANQGSEA. CDR3 protein: CSVEGQVNTEAFF. The DNA of the CDR3 is TGCAGCGTTGAGGGCCAGGTGAACACTGAAGCTTTCTTT.

As concerns this clone: In the same sample, other DNA sequences code for this CDR3. CDR3 sequence: CASSESNPGQGYGYTF. CDR3 coding DNA: TGTGCCAGCAGTGAATCTAATCCGGGACAGGGGTATGGCTACACCTTC. The chain joins TRBV2 to TRBJ1-2; TRBD1 agrees at 10 bases. The germline CDR1 and CDR2 sequences are SNHLY and FYNNEI. CDR3 size: 16 residues. J lost 5 bases, V lost 2 bases, and 8 bases had no gene match.

The chain carries TRBV2 and TRBJ1-5; D gene unclear. The CDR3 totals 14 residues. The V and J ends lost 3 bases and 6 bases respectively, with 12 bases between them. CDR1 is SNHLY, CDR2 FYNNEI, per germline. The CDR3: CASSDRHRLQPQHF. In DNA form, the CDR3 reads TGTGCCAGCAGTGATCGCCATCGACTTCAGCCCCAGCATTTT.

For this clone: The identical CDR3 is also encoded by other nucleotide sequences in the sample. The rearrangement links TRBV6-5 to TRBJ2-1, with D possibly being TRBD2 (6 bases). The germline V and J ends were trimmed by 3 bases and 6 bases, with 9 bases remaining between them. The CDR3 totals 13 residues. Germline V gene lookup returns CDR1 MNHEY and CDR2 SVGAGI. CDR3 DNA: TGTGCCAGCAGTTATTTGGGGGGCAATGAGCAGTTCTTC. Translation gives CASSYLGGNEQFF.

The CDR3 is CASSFLREADTQYF. The CDR3 DNA is TGCGCCAGCAGCTTTCTACGGGAGGCAGATACGCAGTATTTT. The chain uses TRBV5-1 and TRBJ2-3, with 7 bases matching TRBD2. V lost 2 bases, J lost 4 bases, and 4 bases stayed unmatched. Germline V gene lookup returns CDR1 SGHRS and CDR2 YFSETQ. The CDR3 is 14 residues long.

This chain links TRBV5-1 with TRBJ1-5; D uncertain. Germline assignment: CDR1 SGHRS and CDR2 YFSETQ. The CDR3 totals 13 residues. The V end lost 1 base, the J end lost 5 bases, and 7 bases lay between the germline ends. This CDR3 is CASSLFSDQPQHF. CDR3 nucleotides: TGCGCCAGCAGCTTGTTCAGCGATCAGCCCCAGCATTTT. Together with reference TRBV5-1 and TRBJ1-5, the CDR3 gives the full variable domain: KAGVTQTPRYLIKTRGQQVTLSCSPISGHRSVSWYQQTPGQGLQFLFEYFSETQRNKGNFPGRFSGRQFSNSRSEMNVSTLELGDSALYLCASSLFSDQPQHFGDGTRLSIL.

The J gene is TRBJ1-1, the V gene TRBV4-1; D gene unclear. CDR1 MGHRA and CDR2 YSYEKL come from the germline V gene. The CDR3 has 12 amino acids. The V end was cut by 1 base, the J end by 11 bases, with 11 bases between. CDR3 amino acids: CASSQVLGRAFF. CDR3 coding DNA: TGCGCCAGCAGCCAAGTCCTTGGACGGGCTTTCTTT.

The chain employs TRBV4-1 and TRBJ1-5; D call uncertain. Trimming pared 0 bases from V and 10 bases from J, leaving 19 bases between. CDR3 length equals 16 residues. Germline CDR1 and CDR2: MGHRA and YSYEKL. CDR3 nucleotides: TGCGCCAGCAGCCAAGAACTGGCCGGGAGCTCCGGTCCCCAGCATTTT. Translated: CASSQELAGSSGPQHF.

J is TRBJ2-7 and V is TRBV6-5; 10 bases match TRBD2. Germline V gene sequence: CDR1 MNHEY, CDR2 SVGAGI. With V trimmed by 5 bases and J by 0 bases, 1 base remained unmatched. This CDR3 is 14 amino acids long. The CDR3: CASSVAGGSYEQYF. CDR3 nucleotides: TGTGCCAGCAGTGTAGCGGGGGGCTCCTACGAGCAGTACTTC.

V is TRBV5-1 and J is TRBJ2-6; 10 bases are a match to TRBD1. The CDR3 loop spans 18 amino acids. Germline CDR1 SGHRS, CDR2 YFSETQ. The V and J ends lost 4 bases and 0 bases, in that order; junction bases with no gene match: 7. The DNA of the CDR3 is TGCGCCAGCAGCCCCCGGACAGGGGGGAACTCTGGGGCCAACGTCCTGACTTTC. Translation gives CASSPRTGGNSGANVLTF.

The CDR3 loop reads CASSLGSASYEQYF. The CDR3 DNA sequence: TGTGCCAGCAGCTTAGGGTCTGCCTCCTACGAGCAGTACTTC. The chain carries TRBV7-8 and TRBJ2-7; D remains ambiguous. The CDR3 has 14 amino acids. Germline values: CDR1 SGHVS, CDR2 FQNEAQ. Trimming cost V 1 base and J 0 bases, with 7 bases left between them.

This chain connects TRBV9 to TRBJ2-3; 7 bases map to TRBD2. Germline CDR1 reads SGDLS; CDR2 reads YYNGEE. The CDR3 extends over 14 amino acids. Trimming took 6 bases from V and 4 from J; bases not matched to a gene: 8. In DNA, the CDR3 is TGTGCCAGCACTCCGTCCCGGGGGGCAGATACGCAGTATTTT. Its protein is CASTPSRGADTQYF. The full variable domain, completed using reference TRBV9 and TRBJ2-3, is DSGVTQTPKHLITATGQRVTLRCSPRSGDLSVYWYQQSLDQGLQFLIQYYNGEERAKGNILERFSAQQFPDLHSELNLSSLELGDSALYFCASTPSRGADTQYFGPGTRLTVL.

The chain uses TRBV18 and TRBJ1-5, with D perhaps matching TRBD1 (5 bases). Per the germline V gene, CDR1 is KGHSH and CDR2 is LQKENI. Trimming left V 3 bases short and J 5 bases short, with 14 bases between. The length of the CDR3 is 15 residues. The CDR3 nucleotides are TGTGCCAGCTCACCTAGGCAGGGTCCCGATCAGCCCCAGCATTTT. The encoded protein is CASSPRQGPDQPQHF.

The J gene is TRBJ1-1, the V gene TRBV5-5, with a possible D match to TRBD1 (5 bases). Germline V lookup: CDR1 SGHKS, CDR2 YYEKEE (reference sequence). CDR3 size: 14 residues. Trimming pared 4 bases from V and 0 bases from J, leaving 10 bases between. The CDR3 sequence is CASSRDFMNTEAFF. In DNA, the CDR3 is TGTGCCAGCAGCAGGGACTTCATGAACACTGAAGCTTTCTTT.

The genes are TRBV18 and TRBJ2-2; D is unresolved. CDR1 is KGHSH, CDR2 LQKENI, per germline. Between the trimmed V and J ends, which lost 6 bases and 6 bases, there was a span of 17 bases. This CDR3 region has 15 residues. The CDR3 spells CASSPAVGPSGELFF. The CDR3 DNA sequence: TGTGCCAGCTCCCCGGCGGTCGGTCCATCCGGGGAGCTGTTTTTT.

The chain couples TRBV9 to TRBJ2-3, with D possibly being TRBD2 (5 bases). This CDR3 comprises 15 residues. Germline-derived CDR1 and CDR2 are SGDLS and YYNGEE. Deletions cut 0 bases from V and 3 bases from J, with 11 bases between. This CDR3 reads CASSVGFTGTDTQYF. The CDR3 DNA is TGTGCCAGCAGCGTAGGTTTTACGGGGACAGATACGCAGTATTTT. The whole variable domain, remainder taken from reference TRBV9 and TRBJ2-3, is DSGVTQTPKHLITATGQRVTLRCSPRSGDLSVYWYQQSLDQGLQFLIQYYNGEERAKGNILERFSAQQFPDLHSELNLSSLELGDSALYFCASSVGFTGTDTQYFGPGTRLTVL.

The V call is TRBV5-6, the J call TRBJ2-7, with D unclear. The CDR3 has 15 residues. Deletions cut 1 base from V and 3 bases from J, with 14 bases between. In germline, CDR1 is SGHDT, CDR2 YYEEEE. CDR3 nucleotide sequence: TGTGCCAGCAGCTTGTCGACCGGTTATAACTACGAGCAGTACTTC. Its translation: CASSLSTGYNYEQYF.

J is TRBJ2-7 and V is TRBV5-1; 7 bases line up with TRBD2. With 4 bases clipped from V and 3 bases from J, the junction kept 10 bases outside the gene matches. The CDR3 contains 15 residues. Germline V gene lookup returns CDR1 SGHRS and CDR2 YFSETQ. CDR3 nucleotide sequence: TGCGCCAGCAGCCTGTCCGGGGCTAGCGGCTACGAGCAGTACTTC. It is translated as CASSLSGASGYEQYF.

V is TRBV6-5 and J is TRBJ1-1; TRBD1 might be the D (5 bases). Germline CDR1 and CDR2: MNHEY and SVGAGI. V dropped 4 bases and J dropped 5 bases, with 11 bases sitting between them. The CDR3 contains 13 residues. CDR3 protein: CASSLNRYTEAFF. As DNA, the CDR3 is TGTGCCAGCAGTTTGAACAGGTATACTGAAGCTTTCTTT.

The gene calls are TRBV9 and TRBJ1-4, with a tentative D call TRBD1 (5 bases). The ends were cut back, 4 bases at V and 7 bases at J, with 14 bases in the middle. Germline CDR1 reads SGDLS; CDR2 reads YYNGEE. This CDR3 has 14 amino acids. The DNA of the CDR3 is TGTGCCAGCAGCAGGCAATCGGGGGGTGAAAAACTGTTTTTT. It specifies CASSRQSGGEKLFF.

The chain has TRBV29-1 and TRBJ2-3, with 7 positions matching TRBD2. Germline loops: CDR1 SQVTM, CDR2 ANQGSEA. Trimming took 1 base from V and 4 from J; bases not matched to a gene: 17. The CDR3 covers 18 residues. The CDR3 DNA reads as TGCAGCGTTGAAGCCCCGCCGGGGGGTCCGCCGAGGTCAGATACGCAGTATTTT. Translated: CSVEAPPGGPPRSDTQYF.

V gene TRBV6-6 combines with J gene TRBJ1-5; D ambiguous. V was cut by 6 bases and J by 0 bases, with 6 bases left in between. The CDR3 totals 13 residues. The germline gives CDR1 MNHNY, CDR2 SVGAGI (reference sequence). In nucleotides, the CDR3 is TGTGCCAGCAGGGCAGGTAGCAATCAGCCCCAGCATTTT. This codes for CASRAGSNQPQHF.

The count of this clone is one. This sequence joins TRBV5-1 and TRBJ2-5; 10 positions agree with TRBD1. The V segment lost 1 base and the J segment 5 bases; nucleotides outside the gene matches: 8. CDR1 and CDR2 (germline): SGHRS, YFSETQ. This CDR3 contains 16 residues. The CDR3 here is CASSLNGRGQGETQYF. In DNA form, the CDR3 reads TGCGCCAGCAGCTTGAACGGGCGGGGACAGGGGGAGACCCAGTACTTC.

This chain links TRBV19 with TRBJ2-5; the D is unclear. The CDR3 sequence is 13 residues long. CDR1 and CDR2 (germline): LNHDA, SQIVND (reference sequence). The V and J ends lost 5 bases and 5 bases respectively, with 12 bases between them. CDR3: CASSDRSGETQYF. CDR3 DNA: TGTGCCAGTAGTGACCGATCCGGGGAGACCCAGTACTTC.